This TCR beta chain was observed in a study of ipilimumab plus nivolumab after autologous stem cell transplantation. At the level of the study: The DLBCL group included primary refractory and relapsed cases.

Of note for this clone: The antigen is not known.

Sequenced by immunoSEQ multiplex PCR; TCRdb stores in-frame clones only, minus some. The sample contains 8,000 to 13,000 clones, around four fifths of which appear only once. Checkpoint therapy with ipilimumab 1 mg/kg began 14 to 28 days after transplant. Patients got 3 mg/kg IV nivolumab weeks 1, 4, 7, 10, then biweekly through week 26. The CDR3 loop spans 16 amino acids. Trimming pared 3 bases from V and 6 bases from J, leaving 15 bases between. Germline V gene lookup returns CDR1 SGHTA and CDR2 FQGNSA. Points from the study as a whole: Per the authors, repertoire, Treg and microbiota data justify further study.

This TCR was recovered from a male donor with diffuse large B-cell lymphoma. The chain has TRBV7-2 and TRBJ1-6; D gene unclear. The source was PBMCs, collected in a trial of ipilimumab plus nivolumab as post-transplant consolidation. This chain's CDR3 is CASSFLGPGVNSPLHF. The CDR3 DNA is TGTGCCAGCAGCTTTTTAGGGCCCGGTGTTAATTCACCCCTCCACTTT.